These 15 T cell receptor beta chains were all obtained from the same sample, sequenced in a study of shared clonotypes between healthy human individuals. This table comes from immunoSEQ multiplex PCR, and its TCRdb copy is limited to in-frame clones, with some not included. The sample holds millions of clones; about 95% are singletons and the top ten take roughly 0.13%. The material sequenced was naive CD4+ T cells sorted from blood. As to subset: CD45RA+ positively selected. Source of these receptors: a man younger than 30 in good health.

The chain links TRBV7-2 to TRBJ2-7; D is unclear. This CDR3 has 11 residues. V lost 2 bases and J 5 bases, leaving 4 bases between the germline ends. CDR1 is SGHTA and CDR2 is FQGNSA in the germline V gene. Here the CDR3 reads CASSLHDEQYF. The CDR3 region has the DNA TGTGCCAGCAGCTTACATGACGAGCAGTACTTC. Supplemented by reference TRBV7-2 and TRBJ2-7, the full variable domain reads GAGVSQSPSNKVTEKGKDVELRCDPISGHTALYWYRQSLGQGLEFLIYFQGNSAPDKSGLPSDRFSAERTGGSVSTLTIQRTQQEDSAVYLCASSLHDEQYFGPGTRLTVT.

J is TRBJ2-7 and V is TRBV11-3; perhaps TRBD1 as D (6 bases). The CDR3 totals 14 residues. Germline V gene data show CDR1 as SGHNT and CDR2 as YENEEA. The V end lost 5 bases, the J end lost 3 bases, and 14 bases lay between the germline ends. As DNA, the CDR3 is TGTGCCAGCAGCAAGAGCTGGGACAACTACGAGCAGTACTTC. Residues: CASSKSWDNYEQYF.

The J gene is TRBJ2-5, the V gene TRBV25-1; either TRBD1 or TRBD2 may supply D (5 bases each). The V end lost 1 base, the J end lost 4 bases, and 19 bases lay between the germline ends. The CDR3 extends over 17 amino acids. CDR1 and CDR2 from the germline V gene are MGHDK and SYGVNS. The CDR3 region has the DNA TGTGCCAGCAGTGAATGGGGCCCGAGTTTGGGGAGAGAGACCCAGTACTTC. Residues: CASSEWGPSLGRETQYF. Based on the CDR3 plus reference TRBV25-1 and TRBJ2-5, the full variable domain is EADIYQTPRYLVIGTGKKITLECSQTMGHDKMYWYQQDPGMELHLIHYSYGVNSTEKGDLSSESTVSRIRTEHFPLTLESARPSHTSQYLCASSEWGPSLGRETQYFGPGTRLLVL.

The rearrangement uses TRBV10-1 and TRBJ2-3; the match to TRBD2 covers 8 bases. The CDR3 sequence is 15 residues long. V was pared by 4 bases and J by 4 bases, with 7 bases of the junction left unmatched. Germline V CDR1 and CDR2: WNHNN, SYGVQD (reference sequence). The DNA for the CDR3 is TGCGCCAGCAGTGTTACTAGCGGCACGGCAGATACGCAGTATTTT. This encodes CASSVTSGTADTQYF.

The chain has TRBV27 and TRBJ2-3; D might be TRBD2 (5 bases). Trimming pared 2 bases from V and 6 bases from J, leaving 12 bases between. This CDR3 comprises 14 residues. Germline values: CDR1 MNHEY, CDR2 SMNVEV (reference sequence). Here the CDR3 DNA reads TGTGCCAGCAGTTTAGTGAGGGCGGCGGATACGCAGTATTTT. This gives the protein CASSLVRAADTQYF.

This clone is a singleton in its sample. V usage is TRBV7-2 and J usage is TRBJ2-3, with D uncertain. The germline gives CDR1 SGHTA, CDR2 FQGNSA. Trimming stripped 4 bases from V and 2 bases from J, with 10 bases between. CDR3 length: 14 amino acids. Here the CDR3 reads CASSSRSYTDTQYF. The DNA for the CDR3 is TGTGCCAGCAGCTCCCGATCATACACAGATACGCAGTATTTT.

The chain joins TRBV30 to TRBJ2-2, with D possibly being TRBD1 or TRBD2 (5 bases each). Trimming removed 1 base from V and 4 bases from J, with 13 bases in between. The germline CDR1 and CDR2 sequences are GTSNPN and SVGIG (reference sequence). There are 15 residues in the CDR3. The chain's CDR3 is CAWSDRDGGTGELFF. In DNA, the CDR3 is TGTGCCTGGAGTGACCGGGACGGCGGCACCGGGGAGCTGTTTTTT.

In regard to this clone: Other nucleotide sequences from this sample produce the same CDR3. CDR3 DNA: TGTGCCAGCAGTGAGTCTAGCTACGAGCAGTACTTC. Protein sequence: CASSESSYEQYF. This rearrangement joins TRBV2 to TRBJ2-7; D gene unclear. The CDR3 has 12 amino acids. V gave up 3 bases and J gave up 3 bases, with 6 bases separating them. Germline V gives CDR1 SNHLY, CDR2 FYNNEI.

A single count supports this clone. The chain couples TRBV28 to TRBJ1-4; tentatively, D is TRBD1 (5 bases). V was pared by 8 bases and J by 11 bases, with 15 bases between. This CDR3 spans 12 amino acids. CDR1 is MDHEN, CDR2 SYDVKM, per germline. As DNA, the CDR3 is TGTGCCAGCCAAAACCCGGGGGATAAACTGTTTTTT. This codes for CASQNPGDKLFF.

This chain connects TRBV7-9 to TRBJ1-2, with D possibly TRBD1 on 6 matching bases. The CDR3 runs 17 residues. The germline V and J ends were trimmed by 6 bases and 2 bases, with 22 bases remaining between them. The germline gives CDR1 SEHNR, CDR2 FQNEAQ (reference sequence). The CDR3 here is CASSPSTGQRGNYGYTF. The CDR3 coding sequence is TGTGCCAGCAGTCCATCCACGGGACAAAGAGGCAACTATGGCTACACCTTC.

The CDR3 sequence: CASSITQSEAFF. The CDR3, as DNA: TGTGCCAGCAGTATTACGCAGAGTGAAGCTTTCTTT. The rearrangement uses TRBV6-1 and TRBJ1-1, with unresolved D. Germline loops: CDR1 MNHNS, CDR2 SASEGT. CDR3 length equals 12 residues. V was cut by 5 bases and J by 7 bases, with 11 bases left in between.

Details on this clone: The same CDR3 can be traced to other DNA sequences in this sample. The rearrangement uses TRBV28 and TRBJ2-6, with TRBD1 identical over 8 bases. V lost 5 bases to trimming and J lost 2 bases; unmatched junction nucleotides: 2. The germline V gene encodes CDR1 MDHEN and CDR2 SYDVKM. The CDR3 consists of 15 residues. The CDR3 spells CASSTQGAGANVLTF. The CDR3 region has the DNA TGTGCCAGCAGTACACAGGGGGCTGGGGCCAACGTCCTGACTTTC.

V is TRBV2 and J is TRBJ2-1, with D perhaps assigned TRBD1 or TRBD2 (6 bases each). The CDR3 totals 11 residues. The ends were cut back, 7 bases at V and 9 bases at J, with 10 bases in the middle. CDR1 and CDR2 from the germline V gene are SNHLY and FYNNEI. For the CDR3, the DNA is TGTGCCAGCAAAGGGGGGCTTGAGCAGTTCTTC. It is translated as CASKGGLEQFF.

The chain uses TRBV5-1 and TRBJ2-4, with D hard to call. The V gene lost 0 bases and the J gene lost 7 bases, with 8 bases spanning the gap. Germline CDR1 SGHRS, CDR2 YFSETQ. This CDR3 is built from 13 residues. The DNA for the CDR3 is TGCGCCAGCAGCTTGGGACAACCGAACATTCAGTACTTC. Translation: CASSLGQPNIQYF. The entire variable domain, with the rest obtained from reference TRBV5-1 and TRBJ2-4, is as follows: KAGVTQTPRYLIKTRGQQVTLSCSPISGHRSVSWYQQTPGQGLQFLFEYFSETQRNKGNFPGRFSGRQFSNSRSEMNVSTLELGDSALYLCASSLGQPNIQYFGAGTRLSVL.

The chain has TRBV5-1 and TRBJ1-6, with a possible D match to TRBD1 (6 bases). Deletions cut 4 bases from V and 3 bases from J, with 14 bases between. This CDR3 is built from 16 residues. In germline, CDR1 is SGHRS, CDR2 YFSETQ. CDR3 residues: CASSPLPTGYNSPLHF. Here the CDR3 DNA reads TGCGCCAGCAGCCCCCTCCCGACAGGCTATAATTCACCCCTCCACTTT.